The source of this T cell receptor beta chain is a study of spatial heterogeneity in lung cancer. Documented time point: blood at routine non-recurrence follow-up after resection. TCRs were sequenced from unsorted whole RNA of tumor, nontumor lung or PBMC. This clonotype was counted at least ten times. The CDR3 consists of 13 residues. CDR1 and CDR2 (germline): SQVTM, ANQGSEA. Trimming removed 0 bases at V and 6 bases at J, with 9 bases between. TCR cDNA molecules each had a unique molecular identifier. TCRdb re-derived calls from the 5' RACE reads in MiXCR, one entry per CDR3 protein. The sample yields fewer than 150,000 distinct CDR3 sequences, 10% to 13% seen once.

V and J are TRBV29-1 and TRBJ1-5; TRBD1 is a possible D gene (5 bases). This TCR came from a female donor with early-stage non-small cell lung cancer. Source: PBMCs, taken at follow-up. As DNA, the CDR3 is TGCAGCGTTGAAGAACAGGTCGGTCAGCCCCAGCATTTT. It translates to CSVEEQVGQPQHF.